The clone carrying this TCR beta chain was recorded many times. Researchers took RNA transcripts and amplified the TCR beta CDR3 regions from them. Initially, a first-round RT-PCR of the TCR CDR3 employed the HTBI primer set. Via MiXCR, TCRdb re-called the multiplex PCR reads, giving one row per CDR3 protein. This sample has a few hundred thousand distinct CDR3 sequences; approximately 16% occur once, and the top ten carry about 45%. This entry comes from a study of T cells in Graves' hyperthyroidism and ophthalmopathy. The V end lost 2 bases, the J end lost 2 bases, and 7 bases lay between the germline ends. This CDR3 has 14 amino acids.

The chain carries TRBV6-7 and TRBJ2-1; D unclear. TRBV6-7 qualifies as an ORF whose function is uncertain. The receptor comes from a man aged 40-49 years with Graves' hyperthyroidism. Material: blood. CDR3 DNA sequence: TGTGCCAGCAGTTACCCGGTCACCTACAATGAGCAGTTCTTC. Translating gives CASSYPVTYNEQFF.